These 9 T cell receptor beta chains originate from one sample sequenced in a study of blood T cell repertoires in COVID-19. Some clones are missing from TCRdb's copy, which holds only in-frame ones; the method was immunoSEQ multiplex PCR. The data contain about 100,000 clones, roughly 90% of them singletons. The specimen was peripheral blood. The origin of the receptors is a human donor in a cohort sampled during active COVID-19.

The chain combines TRBV3-1 (or the pseudogene TRBV3-2) with TRBJ1-2; D is unresolved. The germline gives CDR1 LGHDT, CDR2 YNNKEL (reference sequence). Between the trimmed V and J ends, which lost 0 bases and 3 bases, there was a span of 14 bases. The CDR3 covers 16 residues. The CDR3 DNA reads TGTGCCAGCAGCCAAGAACTATCCGGCAGATACTATGGCTACACCTTC. This gives the protein CASSQELSGRYYGYTF.

The chain is built from TRBV9 and TRBJ2-7; 9 bases align to TRBD1. The CDR3 extends over 15 amino acids. The germline V gene encodes CDR1 SGDLS and CDR2 YYNGEE. The V and J ends lost 1 base and 4 bases, in that order; junction bases with no gene match: 6. The CDR3 nucleotides are TGTGCCAGCAGCGTATCAGGGACAGGGAATTACGAGCAGTACTTC. It yields the protein CASSVSGTGNYEQYF.

The CDR3 sequence: CASSLSPQLLNTEAFF. CDR3 in DNA: TGTGCCAGCAGTTTATCCCCACAGCTTTTGAACACTGAAGCTTTCTTT. The J gene is TRBJ1-1, the V gene TRBV28; D gene unclear. This CDR3 region has 16 residues. Germline CDR1 is MDHEN and CDR2 is SYDVKM. The V and J ends lost 1 base and 0 bases respectively, with 12 bases between them.

The J gene is TRBJ2-3, the V gene TRBV7-2; D may be TRBD1 (5 bases). The CDR3 consists of 14 residues. Germline V gene data show CDR1 as SGHTA and CDR2 as FQGNSA. V was pared by 4 bases and J by 3 bases, with 11 bases between. The CDR3: CASSSSGQTDTQYF. CDR3 coding DNA: TGTGCCAGCAGCTCTTCCGGACAAACAGATACGCAGTATTTT.

The chain employs TRBV11-3 and TRBJ2-1; TRBD2 might be the D (6 bases). The CDR3 has 14 residues. Trimming took off 5 bases at V and 1 base at J, with 9 bases between the two ends. Germline-derived CDR1 and CDR2 are SGHNT and YENEEA. The CDR3: CASSLGGSYNEQFF. The CDR3 nucleotides read TGTGCCAGCAGCCTCGGGGGATCCTACAATGAGCAGTTCTTC.

The CDR3 loop reads CASSATRRNEQFF. In DNA form, the CDR3 reads TGTGCCAGCAGCGCGACTAGGCGCAATGAGCAGTTCTTC. The chain carries TRBV13 and TRBJ2-1, with a tentative D call TRBD2 (6 bases). The germline V and J ends were trimmed by 5 bases and 6 bases, with 11 bases remaining between them. Germline V gives CDR1 PRHDT, CDR2 FYEKMQ (reference sequence). The CDR3 sequence is 13 residues long.

This chain joins TRBV9 and TRBJ2-7; TRBD2 might be the D (6 bases). Germline V lookup: CDR1 SGDLS, CDR2 YYNGEE. The V end was cut by 6 bases, the J end by 0 bases, with 16 bases between. There are 15 residues in the CDR3. The CDR3 is CASTRGGGDSYEQYF. The CDR3, as DNA: TGTGCCAGCACCCGGGGAGGTGGGGACTCCTACGAGCAGTACTTC. Full variable domain (outside the CDR3, taken from reference TRBV9 and TRBJ2-7): DSGVTQTPKHLITATGQRVTLRCSPRSGDLSVYWYQQSLDQGLQFLIQYYNGEERAKGNILERFSAQQFPDLHSELNLSSLELGDSALYFCASTRGGGDSYEQYFGPGTRLTVT.

Only one count was recorded for this clone. The chain is built from TRBV5-4 and TRBJ2-3; 12 nucleotides line up with TRBD2. This CDR3 has 16 residues. The V and J ends lost 4 bases and 1 base, in that order; junction bases with no gene match: 4. Germline V lookup: CDR1 SGHNT, CDR2 YYREEE (reference sequence). The CDR3 protein is CASSVLAGGRTDTQYF. The CDR3 region has the DNA TGTGCCAGCAGCGTACTAGCGGGGGGCCGCACAGATACGCAGTATTTT.

Only one count was recorded for this clone. The chain joins TRBV4-2 to TRBJ1-2; possible D gene TRBD1, 5 bases. The CDR3 has 18 residues. The germline V gene has CDR1 LGHNA and CDR2 YNFKEQ. Trimming left V 0 bases short and J 7 bases short, with 24 bases between. The CDR3 DNA sequence: TGTGCCAGCAGCCAAGATCTGGGCCGGGGGGTACGCTTCGGTGGCTACACCTTC. Translated: CASSQDLGRGVRFGGYTF.